The rows below give T cell receptor beta chains drawn from one sample of a study of regulatory T cells in long-lasting Graves disease. TCRdb reanalysed the multiplex PCR reads using MiXCR and keeps one entry per CDR3 protein. Altogether fewer than 650,000 distinct CDR3 sequences are present, about 15% being singletons, with the ten largest covering about 17%. A further study also used this sample, focusing on T cells in Graves' hyperthyroidism and ophthalmopathy.

The input for sequencing was peripheral blood mononuclear cells (PBMCs), taken at new diagnosis, from a patient treated with antithyroid drugs. Receptors were obtained from a woman in her twenties or thirties with Graves disease. CDR3s include the opening cysteine and the closing phenylalanine or tryptophan. Each record gives: J gene, clone size, V gene, D gene, CDR3 DNA, CDR3 protein. D genes are given only for firm matches. Part of the rows lack a size; the others show once, few, many or a class for expanded clones.

>TRBJ2-1|-|TRBV9|-
TGTGCCAGCAGCGTGGGAGGGGGGAACTATGAGCAGTTCTTC
CASSVGGGNYEQFF
>TRBJ2-3|-|TRBV10-3|TRBD2
TGTGCCATCAGCGGCGGGAGAGCCGCAGATACGCAGTATTTT
CAISGGRAADTQYF
>TRBJ2-7|-|TRBV7-9|TRBD1
TGTGCCAGCAGCCCTCGGGACAGGGCCCTCGAGCAGTACTTC
CASSPRDRALEQYF
>TRBJ1-2|few|TRBV20-1|TRBD1
TGCAGTGCTAGAGGGGCAGGGGGCTATGGCTACACCTTC
CSARGAGGYGYTF
>TRBJ1-3|once|TRBV5-1|-
TGCGCCAGCAGCGTGGGGATCGGAAACACCATATATTTT
CASSVGIGNTIYF
>TRBJ2-1|many|TRBV5-1|-
TGTGCCAGCAGCTTAGACCCCTACAATGAGCAGTTCTTC
CASSLDPYNEQFF
>TRBJ2-7|few|TRBV4-1|TRBD1
TGCGCCAGCAGCCAGACCCCCGGGACAGGAGGGTACGAGCAGTACTTC
CASSQTPGTGGYEQYF
>TRBJ2-1|many|TRBV2|TRBD2
TGTGCCAGCAGTGAACCTCCGGGACTAGCGGGAGGAGTAGGACGGCGACACAATGAGCAGTTCTTC
CASSEPPGLAGGVGRRHNEQFF
>TRBJ2-7|many|TRBV28|TRBD2
TGTGCCAGCACCCTCCTAGCGGGACTTACCTACGAGCAGTACTTC
CASTLLAGLTYEQYF
>TRBJ2-5|many|TRBV18|TRBD1
TGTGCCAGCTCGTCGACAGGGTTGCAAGAGACCCAGTACTTC
CASSSTGLQETQYF
>TRBJ2-1|few|TRBV5-5|-
TGTGCCAGCAGCTGGACGGGCCCTCCCTACAATGAGCAGTTCTTC
CASSWTGPPYNEQFF
>TRBJ2-7|-|TRBV7-9|-
TGTGCCAGCAGCCAAGTGATACAGCCCTACGAGCAGTACTTC
CASSQVIQPYEQYF
>TRBJ2-5|many|TRBV28|-
TGTGCCAGCAGACCTGGACGGGAAGAGACCCAGTACTTC
CASRPGREETQYF
>TRBJ1-5|many|TRBV18|-
TGTGCCAGCTCAGCGTCAGAAAATCAGCCCCAGCATTTT
CASSASENQPQHF
>TRBJ1-5|once|TRBV19|-
TGTGCCAGTAGTACTAACAGGGCTGGCCAGCCCCAGCATTTT
CASSTNRAGQPQHF
>TRBJ2-5|few|TRBV7-9|-
TGTGCCAGCGGCTTGGGCCAGCAAGAGACCCAGTACTTC
CASGLGQQETQYF
>TRBJ2-5|many|TRBV7-2|TRBD2
TGTGCCAGCAGCTCACGTAGCGGGAGGGTTGGGGAGACCCAGTACTTC
CASSSRSGRVGETQYF
>TRBJ2-7|-|TRBV6-5|-
TGTGCCAGCAGTTATCCCCCTGGGGGGGCCCACTCCTACGAGCAGTACTTC
CASSYPPGGAHSYEQYF
>TRBJ2-5|-|TRBV28|TRBD1
TGTGCCAGCACCCACCCCTCCGGGACAGGGGAGACCCAGTACTTC
CASTHPSGTGETQYF
>TRBJ1-2|few|TRBV14|-
TGTGCCAGCAGCATCCCAGCGGCGGACAAAGCTAACTATGGCTACACCTTC
CASSIPAADKANYGYTF
>TRBJ2-7|many|TRBV7-8|-
TGTGCCAGCAGTAGAACGAGGGGAACCTACGAGCAGTACTTC
CASSRTRGTYEQYF
>TRBJ2-7|many|TRBV28|-
TGTGCCAGCAGTCCCGGGACACTAACCTACGAGCAGTACTTC
CASSPGTLTYEQYF
>TRBJ1-1|few|TRBV28|-
TGTGCCAGCAGTTTTCAGACAGGCGGCACTGAAGCTTTCTTT
CASSFQTGGTEAFF
>TRBJ1-2|many|TRBV7-9|-
TGTGCCAGCAGCTTAGACGGGACAAGGAGCTATGGCTACACCTTC
CASSLDGTRSYGYTF
>TRBJ1-1|few|TRBV30|-
TGTGCCTGGAGTTACGGGGTGAACACTGAAGCTTTCTTT
CAWSYGVNTEAFF
>TRBJ2-7|many|TRBV20-1|TRBD1
TGCAGTGCTAGGGACTCCGGGACAGGGGGTTCCGGGCAGTACTTC
CSARDSGTGGSGQYF
>TRBJ1-1|few|TRBV19|-
TGTGCCAGTAGCGGGACCCCCACTGAAGCTTTCTTT
CASSGTPTEAFF
>TRBJ1-2|few|TRBV5-4|-
TGTGCCAGCAGGGCGGGGACCGACTATGGCTACACCTTC
CASRAGTDYGYTF
>TRBJ2-7|few|TRBV20-1|-
TGCAGTGCCCCCCGATGGGGAGGAGGTTCGAACGAGCAGTACTTC
CSAPRWGGGSNEQYF
>TRBJ1-2|few|TRBV5-4|-
TGTGCCAGCAGTACGGTTTGGACGGAGAACACCTTC
CASSTVWTENTF
>TRBJ2-7|-|TRBV5-1|-
TGCGCCAGCAGCCGCCTTGGGCGGGACCAAAGGGAGCAGTACTTC
CASSRLGRDQREQYF
>TRBJ2-7|-|TRBV3-1|-
TGTGCCAGCACGGACAGTTTTAGCTCCTACGAGCAGTACTTC
CASTDSFSSYEQYF
>TRBJ2-2|-|TRBV24-1|-
TGTGCCACCAGTGATCAGCGGCCGAACACCGGGGAGCTGTTTTTT
CATSDQRPNTGELFF
>TRBJ2-5|many|TRBV28|TRBD1
TGTGCCAGCACCCCGGCGGCCGGGACAGGGAGAGAGACCCAGTACTTC
CASTPAAGTGRETQYF
>TRBJ2-4|many|TRBV20-1|TRBD2
TGCAGTGCTAGAGGGGGTAGCGGGTTAGCCAAAAACATTCAGTACTTC
CSARGGSGLAKNIQYF
>TRBJ2-7|few|TRBV24-1|TRBD2
TGTGCCACCAGTGGTGCGGGAGGGCAATCCGAGCAGTACTTC
CATSGAGGQSEQYF
>TRBJ2-1|few|TRBV5-1|-
TGCGCCAGCAGCTTGGGTATGTTTACAGGCTACAATGAGCAGTTCTTC
CASSLGMFTGYNEQFF
>TRBJ2-5|many|TRBV6-5|TRBD1
TGTGCCAGCAGCTACTCGCGCGGGACAGGGGTCCAAGAGACCCAGTACTTC
CASSYSRGTGVQETQYF
>TRBJ2-2|-|TRBV20-1|-
TGCAGTGTGGGGCCCTACCCGAACACCGGGGAGCTGTTTTTT
CSVGPYPNTGELFF
>TRBJ2-3|many|TRBV18|-
TGTGCCAGCTCACCACCCGGGGTTTTTGGCACAGATACGCAGTATTTT
CASSPPGVFGTDTQYF
>TRBJ2-2|-|TRBV20-1|-
TGCAGTGCTAGCGGTCCTCGGGGCAACACCGGGGAGCTGTTTTTT
CSASGPRGNTGELFF
>TRBJ2-1|many|TRBV29-1|-
TGCACCAGCGGGCAGGGCGCTTCTAATGAGCAGTTCTTC
CTSGQGASNEQFF
>TRBJ1-4|few|TRBV3-1|-
TGTGCCAGCAGCCCTTATCGGCAGGTTTCTCAAAAACTGTTTTTT
CASSPYRQVSQKLFF
>TRBJ2-5|few|TRBV24-1|-
TGTGCCACCAGTGATTCGCGACGTCCGGAGGGGACCCAGTACTTC
CATSDSRRPEGTQYF
>TRBJ2-1|many|TRBV19|TRBD1
TGTGCCAGTAGTATAGGACAGGGTGAGCAGTTCTTC
CASSIGQGEQFF
>TRBJ1-4|-|TRBV29-1|-
TGCAGCGCCATGAGAGGGGTGGAAAAACTGTTTTTT
CSAMRGVEKLFF
>TRBJ1-5|-|TRBV10-2|TRBD1
TGCGCCAGCAGTGACAGGACAGGGCTATGGAGCAATCAGCCCCAGCATTTT
CASSDRTGLWSNQPQHF
>TRBJ1-1|-|TRBV29-1|TRBD1
TGCAGCGCGGGGACAGGCGGGTTCATGAACACTGAAGCTTTCTTT
CSAGTGGFMNTEAFF
>TRBJ2-1|-|TRBV19|TRBD2
TGTGCCAGTAGGACTAGCGGAGAGAACAATGAGCAGTTCTTC
CASRTSGENNEQFF
>TRBJ2-1|-|TRBV2|-
TGTGCCAGCAATGTAGAATTCTACAATGAGCAGTTCTTC
CASNVEFYNEQFF
>TRBJ2-1|many|TRBV20-1|-
TGCAGTGCGACCAATTGGTACTCCTACAATGAGCAGTTCTTC
CSATNWYSYNEQFF
>TRBJ2-1|few|TRBV19|TRBD1
TGTGCCAGTAGTGTGGGACAGGGAATGTACAATGAGCAGTTCTTC
CASSVGQGMYNEQFF
>TRBJ1-1|-|TRBV30|-
TGTGCCTGGAGTGTACCGGTGGGGGCGGAAGCTTTCTTT
CAWSVPVGAEAFF